These T cell receptor beta chains were read from a single sample in a study of T cell responses to AZD1222 COVID-19 vaccine. Some clones are missing from TCRdb's copy, which holds only in-frame ones; the method was immunoSEQ multiplex PCR. The sample lists roughly 130,000 clones; about 91% were seen once. The sequencing used peripheral blood, collected on day 0 of AZD1222 vaccination. The origin of the receptors is an adult in good health. Each CDR3 is given with its conserved first and last residue. D genes are given only for firm matches. The listing skips clone size in some rows; elsewhere it reads once, few, many or a size class.

clone_size	v_call	d_call	j_call	cdr3_nt	cdr3_aa
NA	TRBV13	NA	TRBJ2-5	TGTGCCAGTAGACTCCAAGAGGTGGATGGAGAGACCCAGTACTTC	CASRLQEVDGETQYF
once	TRBV5-4	NA	TRBJ1-5	TGTGCCAGCAGCCTTGGGGGGGTGGGGAATCAGCCCCAGCATTTT	CASSLGGVGNQPQHF
NA	TRBV4-2	NA	TRBJ2-1	TGTGCCAGCAGCCAAGGGGGCCCTTTCGGAGCGTACAATGAGCAGTTCTTC	CASSQGGPFGAYNEQFF
NA	TRBV5-4	TRBD2	TRBJ2-3	TGTGCCAGCAGCTTAGCGGGAGGGCCCACAGATACGCAGTATTTT	CASSLAGGPTDTQYF
NA	TRBV9	NA	TRBJ1-1	TGTGCCAGCAGCGCAACTAAAACAGGGTTGATGGCTGAAGCTTTCTTT	CASSATKTGLMAEAFF
NA	TRBV30	NA	TRBJ1-6	TGTGCCTGGAGTGTTCCGATGGGTTTCCGACTGGAACCCCTCCACTTT	CAWSVPMGFRLEPLHF
NA	TRBV19	NA	TRBJ1-2	TGTGCCAGTAGTATTTTACCGGACAGCCTTAACTATGGCTACACCTTC	CASSILPDSLNYGYTF
once	TRBV20-1	TRBD2	TRBJ2-1	TGCAGTGCTAGTGGGGGACTAGCGGGAGGTAGGAATGAGCAGTTCTTC	CSASGGLAGGRNEQFF
NA	TRBV25-1	TRBD2	TRBJ2-7	TGTGCCAGCAGAATAGCGGGATTGGACGAGCAGTACTTC	CASRIAGLDEQYF
NA	TRBV5-1	NA	TRBJ1-3	TGCGCCAGCAGCTTGGGGAGAGCCTCTGGAAACACCATATATTTT	CASSLGRASGNTIYF
NA	TRBV10-3	NA	TRBJ1-2	TGTGCCGTCATGTACGGGTCGAACTATGGCTACACCTTC	CAVMYGSNYGYTF
NA	TRBV5-6	NA	TRBJ2-3	TGTGCCAGCAGCTTGTTAAGCTCTGGCAGGGTAGGTACAGATACGCAGTATTTT	CASSLLSSGRVGTDTQYF
NA	TRBV27	TRBD2	TRBJ2-3	TGTGCCAGCAGTTTACGACTAGCGGGATACACAGATACGCAGTATTTT	CASSLRLAGYTDTQYF
once	TRBV5-1	TRBD2	TRBJ2-7	TGCGCCAGCAGTTTACTAGCGGGAGGGTCCTACGAGCAGTACTTC	CASSLLAGGSYEQYF
NA	TRBV7-8	NA	TRBJ2-7	TGTGCCAGCAGCTTCAGGGCTTCAGGTACGGGCGAGCAGTACTTC	CASSFRASGTGEQYF
NA	TRBV10-2	NA	TRBJ2-7	TGCGCCAGCAGTGAAAGGCGGGACACGGATAGCGAGCAGTACTTC	CASSERRDTDSEQYF
NA	TRBV5-1	TRBD2	TRBJ2-1	TGCGCCAGCAGCTTGAGCCCCCGGACTAGCGGGACCTACAATGAGCAGTTCTTC	CASSLSPRTSGTYNEQFF
NA	TRBV5-1	NA	TRBJ2-5	TGCGCCAGCAGCCGCTCGGGGCAAACAGAGGCGAACCAAGAGACCCAGTACTTC	CASSRSGQTEANQETQYF
NA	TRBV7-2	NA	TRBJ1-6	TGTGCCAGCAGCCCAGGGGCCTACCCTAATTCACCCCTCCACTTT	CASSPGAYPNSPLHF
NA	TRBV6-5	TRBD2	TRBJ2-7	TGTGCCAGCAGACGACTAGCGGGGAGCTACGAGCAGTACTTC	CASRRLAGSYEQYF
once	TRBV24-1	NA	TRBJ1-1	TGTGCCACCAGTGATGGACTAAACACTGAAGCTTTCTTT	CATSDGLNTEAFF
NA	TRBV4-3	NA	TRBJ2-3	TGCGCCAGCAGCTACGGCGGGACAAACCAACGCACAGATACGCAGTATTTT	CASSYGGTNQRTDTQYF
NA	TRBV4-3	NA	TRBJ2-1	TGCGCCAGCAGCCAAGAAGCGACAGAAGACAATGAGCAGTTCTTC	CASSQEATEDNEQFF
NA	TRBV5-4	TRBD2	TRBJ2-1	TGTGCCAGCAGCCCGACTAGCGGAGGGATGCTGAATGAGCAGTTCTTC	CASSPTSGGMLNEQFF
NA	TRBV9	NA	TRBJ2-1	TGTGCCAGCAGCGGGGGGTTTACGGGGCCACAGCAGTTCTTC	CASSGGFTGPQQFF
few	TRBV9	NA	TRBJ1-2	TGTGCCAGCAGCGTAGCTGGGGCAGGGCGGGGCTACACCTTC	CASSVAGAGRGYTF
NA	TRBV5-1	TRBD1	TRBJ1-2	TGCGCCAGCAGCCCGGGGGACAGTTCCTATGGCTACACCTTC	CASSPGDSSYGYTF
NA	TRBV6-5	NA	TRBJ2-5	TGTGCCAGCATGAAAGAGACCCAGTACTTC	CASMKETQYF
NA	TRBV5-1	NA	TRBJ2-7	TGCGCCAGCACGGACGGAAGCTCCTACGAGCAGTACTTC	CASTDGSSYEQYF
NA	TRBV7-9	TRBD1	TRBJ1-2	TGTGCCAGCGGCCGGGGGGGACAGGAATATGGCTACACCTTC	CASGRGGQEYGYTF
few	TRBV4-2	NA	TRBJ1-1	TGTGCCAGCAGCCAGGGTTGGGTCTGGAACACTGAAGCTTTCTTT	CASSQGWVWNTEAFF
NA	TRBV29-1	NA	TRBJ2-1	TGCAGCGTTGTTCCTAGCGACTACAATGAGCAGTTCTTC	CSVVPSDYNEQFF
NA	TRBV2	NA	TRBJ2-2	TGTGCCAGCAGTGACAGGGGGGCCACCGGGGAGCTGTTTTTT	CASSDRGATGELFF
NA	TRBV7-9	TRBD1	TRBJ2-3	TGTGCCAGCAGCTTAGACGGACAGGGGGGAGATACGCAGTATTTT	CASSLDGQGGDTQYF
once	TRBV27	NA	TRBJ2-2	TGTGCCAGCAGTTTAGTCCCCCCTTGGTCACCCGGGGAGCTGTTTTTT	CASSLVPPWSPGELFF
NA	TRBV2	NA	TRBJ1-2	TGTGCCAGCAGTGAAGCGCTTCGACGAGCTGGCTACACCTTC	CASSEALRRAGYTF
NA	TRBV2	TRBD1	TRBJ1-1	TGTGCCAGTGGGGGCAGGGGGAAGGAGAACACTGAAGCTTTCTTT	CASGGRGKENTEAFF
NA	TRBV6-5	TRBD1	TRBJ2-3	TGTGCCAGCAGTTTAAGGACAGGGGCAACCACAGATACGCAGTATTTT	CASSLRTGATTDTQYF
once	TRBV10-2	NA	TRBJ1-6	TGCGCCAGCAGTGTGGTAGCGACCGGCGGGGGTTCACCCCTCCACTTT	CASSVVATGGGSPLHF
NA	TRBV6-5	TRBD1	TRBJ2-7	TGTGCCAGCAGTTATCCAGGGGGCATCGACGAGCAGTACTTC	CASSYPGGIDEQYF